A single sample is the source of the 14 T cell receptor beta chains below, sequenced in a study of T cells in women clearing cervical HPV infection. TCRdb keeps only in-frame clones here, not all; method: immunoSEQ multiplex PCR. The specimen's table records about 39,000 clones. The material sequenced was blood buffy coat. All receptors come from a woman between 18 and 69 years old with a cervical HPV16 infection that either progressed to CIN3+ or cleared (not recorded which).

Note on this clone: The sequenced fragment ends 3 residues before the CDR3 boundary, so the rest is inferred from the germline J gene. The rearrangement links TRBV20-1 to TRBJ1-4; 9 bases are a match to TRBD1. Germline V CDR1 and CDR2: DFQATT, SNEGSKA (reference sequence). This CDR3 region has 18 residues. V was clipped by 1 base and J by 8 bases; unmatched bases: 17. The sequenced part of the CDR3 DNA is TGCAGTGCTAGAGGAAGTTTCGAAGGGACAGGGTTAAAGGAAAAA. Protein sequence: CSARGSFEGTGLKEK. The CDR3 in its entirety is CSARGSFEGTGLKEKLFF.

On this clone: Coverage ceases 3 residues before the CDR3 finishes, and the germline J gene fills in the end. The gene calls are TRBV7-2 and TRBJ2-3; D is possibly TRBD2 (5 bases). CDR3 length equals 13 residues. The germline V gene has CDR1 SGHTA and CDR2 FQGNSA. Partial CDR3 DNA: TGTGCCAGCAGCTTTACTAGGCGAGAGGCG. Protein: CASSFTRREA. The full CDR3 protein reads CASSFTRREAQYF. The variable domain in full, with the rest retrieved from reference TRBV7-2 and TRBJ2-3, is GAGVSQSPSNKVTEKGKDVELRCDPISGHTALYWYRQSLGQGLEFLIYFQGNSAPDKSGLPSDRFSAERTGGSVSTLTIQRTQQEDSAVYLCASSFTRREAQYFGPGTRLTVL.

Points on this clone: The read terminates 3 residues ahead of where the CDR3 ends, so the germline J gene completes it. The rearrangement joins TRBV11-2 to TRBJ2-7, with 10 bases that match TRBD2. V trimming: 5 bases; J trimming: 6 bases; junction bases outside the gene matches: 10. Looked up from germline, CDR1 is SGHAT and CDR2 is FQNNGV. This CDR3 has 15 amino acids. The DNA read from the CDR3 is TGTGCCAGCAGCCCAGGACTAGCGGCCACGGTCGAG. Protein sequence: CASSPGLAATVE. The CDR3 as a whole reads CASSPGLAATVEQYF.

Remarks on this clone: The missing CDR3 end, 3 residues past where the read stops, is filled in from the germline J gene. This chain connects TRBV10-1 to TRBJ2-1; a possible D gene is TRBD1 (7 bases). Germline-derived CDR1 and CDR2 are WNHNN and SYGVQD (reference sequence). This CDR3 comprises 13 residues. V lost 5 bases to trimming and J lost 7 bases, with 12 bases between them. The CDR3 is CASSRGTENEQFF. The covered CDR3 bases are TGCGCCAGCAGTCGCGGGACAGAGAATGAG.

Comment on this clone: The missing CDR3 end, 3 residues past where the read stops, is filled in from the germline J gene. The chain has TRBV7-9 and TRBJ2-5; 7 bases match TRBD1. Germline values: CDR1 SEHNR, CDR2 FQNEAQ (reference sequence). This CDR3 spans 15 amino acids. Trimming cost V 5 bases and J 3 bases; bases outside gene matches: 9. CDR3 amino acids: CASSPKGGSKETQYF. CDR3 bases read: TGTGCCAGCAGCCCGAAAGGGGGCTCCAAAGAGACC.

On this clone: The CDR3 end falls 3 residues outside the read, so it is completed with the germline J gene. V gene TRBV18 combines with J gene TRBJ1-5; unclear D gene. The V end was cut by 4 bases, the J end by 0 bases, with 10 bases between. The CDR3 is 15 amino acids. Germline V gene data show CDR1 as KGHSH and CDR2 as LQKENI. CDR3 loop: CASSQYRDSNQPQHF. The CDR3 bases that were read are TGTGCCAGCTCACAGTATAGAGATAGCAATCAGCCC.

On this clone: The read gets to within 3 residues of the CDR3 end, and the germline J gene fills in the rest. The rearrangement joins TRBV7-7 to TRBJ2-5; the match to TRBD2 covers 10 bases. The CDR3 runs 14 residues. The V gene end was trimmed by 5 bases and the J gene end by 5 bases; junction bases not matched to a gene: 5. Germline CDR1 reads SSHAT; CDR2 reads FNYEAQ (reference sequence). Incomplete CDR3 DNA: TGTGCCAGCAGCACACTAGCGGGACAGGAGACC. Translating it yields CASSTLAGQET. The full CDR3 protein reads CASSTLAGQETQYF.

The CDR3 bases that were read are TGCAGTGCTAGCACTAGCGGTGGCACAGATACG. It specifies CSASTSGGTDT. The full CDR3 protein is CSASTSGGTDTQYF. The chain uses TRBV20-1 and TRBJ2-3; 8 bases agree with TRBD2. Read data end 3 residues before the CDR3 end; the end is taken from the germline J gene. The CDR3 consists of 14 residues. V gave up 3 bases and J gave up 1 base; unmatched junction bases: 3. CDR1 and CDR2 (germline): DFQATT, SNEGSKA (reference sequence).

About this clone: Read coverage stops 3 residues before the CDR3 terminus; the germline J gene supplies the remainder. This chain joins TRBV19 and TRBJ2-1; TRBD2 matches 14 bases. CDR3 length: 18 residues. Germline V gives CDR1 LNHDA, CDR2 SQIVND (reference sequence). V was pared by 4 bases and J by 0 bases, with 5 bases of the junction left unmatched. This CDR3 reads CASSSLTSGRVSYNEQFF. The sequenced CDR3 bases are TGTGCCAGTAGTAGCCTGACTAGCGGGAGGGTCTCCTACAATGAG.

Concerning this clone: The read gets to within 3 residues of the CDR3 end, and the germline J gene fills in the rest. The chain recombines TRBV7-3 with TRBJ2-1; 7 bases are shared with TRBD2. J lost 6 bases, V lost 3 bases, and 2 bases had no gene match. Germline V gene sequence: CDR1 SGHTA, CDR2 FQGTGA. The CDR3 contains 13 residues. The DNA read from the CDR3 is TGTGCCAGCAGCTTGGGGGGGGTCAATGAG. Its translation is CASSLGGVNE. The entire CDR3 sequence reads CASSLGGVNEQFF.

Incomplete CDR3 DNA: TGTGCCAGCAGCGCCCTGGCGGGACTAGCGGACTCCTACGAG. This translates into CASSALAGLADSYE. The CDR3 reads in full as CASSALAGLADSYEQYF. The chain combines TRBV9 with TRBJ2-7; 11 nucleotides agree with TRBD2. The read comes to an end 3 residues before the CDR3 does, leaving the germline J gene to fill in the end. Germline trimming cut 3 bases from V and 0 bases from J; bases unmatched to any gene: 8. CDR3 length: 17 amino acids. Germline CDR1 SGDLS, CDR2 YYNGEE.

In regard to this clone: The read terminates 3 residues ahead of where the CDR3 ends, so the germline J gene completes it. The chain joins TRBV11-2 to TRBJ2-7; D remains unclear. The V gene lost 0 bases and the J gene lost 3 bases, with 12 bases spanning the gap. Germline V gene lookup returns CDR1 SGHAT and CDR2 FQNNGV. The CDR3 runs 15 residues. CDR3 amino acids: CASSLDPRLGYEQYF. The covered CDR3 bases are TGTGCCAGCAGCTTAGATCCCAGGTTAGGCTACGAG. The full variable domain, rest sourced from reference TRBV11-2 and TRBJ2-7, is EAGVAQSPRYKIIEKRQSVAFWCNPISGHATLYWYQQILGQGPKLLIQFQNNGVVDDSQLPKDRFSAERLKGVDSTLKIQPAKLEDSAVYLCASSLDPRLGYEQYFGPGTRLTVT.

About this clone: The sequence runs out 3 residues before the end of the CDR3; the remainder is reconstructed from the germline J gene. This chain joins TRBV5-5 and TRBJ2-2; D not resolved. In germline, CDR1 is SGHKS, CDR2 YYEKEE (reference sequence). The CDR3 is 15 amino acids. Trimming removed 0 bases from V and 4 bases from J, with 10 bases in between. The CDR3 DNA, read in part, is TGTGCCAGCAGCTTGGGAATAGTAGCCACCGGGGAG. This codes for CASSLGIVATGE. The whole CDR3 protein is CASSLGIVATGELFF.

Notes on this clone: The CDR3 end lies 3 residues beyond the end of the read and is filled in from the germline J gene. The chain joins TRBV4-1 to TRBJ2-7; TRBD2 agrees at 10 bases. Germline V gene sequence: CDR1 MGHRA, CDR2 YSYEKL. The J segment lost 3 bases and the V segment lost 0 bases, leaving 2 bases of the junction unmatched. CDR3 size: 15 residues. The part of the CDR3 DNA that was read is TGCGCCAGCAGCCAAGAACTAGCGGGGTTCTACGAG. This gives the protein CASSQELAGFYE. The whole CDR3 sequence reads CASSQELAGFYEQYF.